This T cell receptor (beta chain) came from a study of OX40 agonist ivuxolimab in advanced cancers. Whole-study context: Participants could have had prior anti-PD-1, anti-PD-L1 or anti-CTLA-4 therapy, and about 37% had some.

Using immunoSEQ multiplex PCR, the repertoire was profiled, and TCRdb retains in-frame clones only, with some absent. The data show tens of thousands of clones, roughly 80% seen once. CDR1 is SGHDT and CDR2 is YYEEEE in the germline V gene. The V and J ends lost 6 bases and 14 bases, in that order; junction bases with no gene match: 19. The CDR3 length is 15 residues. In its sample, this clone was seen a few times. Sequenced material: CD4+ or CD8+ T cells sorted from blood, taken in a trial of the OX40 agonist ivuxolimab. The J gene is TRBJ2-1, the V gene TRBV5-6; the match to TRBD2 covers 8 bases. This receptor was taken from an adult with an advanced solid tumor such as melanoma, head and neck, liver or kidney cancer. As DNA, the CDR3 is TGTGCCAGCACCTCCTCCGCAGCGGTAGCGGGATCGGAGTTCTTC. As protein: CASTSSAAVAGSEFF.